Presented here are 25 T cell receptor beta chains from one specimen sequenced in a study of CD8 T cells in Susac syndrome. Reverse transcription of about 0.5 to 1 ug RNA used random hexamers. TCRdb recomputed calls from the immunoSEQ multiplex PCR reads with MiXCR, one row per CDR3 protein. The sample records fewer than 140,000 distinct CDR3 sequences, roughly 94% being singletons. Sequencing used CD8+ T cells from PBMCs. Receptors originate from a human donor with Susac syndrome.

The rearrangement uses TRBV7-9 and TRBJ2-7; 9 bases are a match to TRBD1. Germline V CDR1 and CDR2: SEHNR, FQNEAQ (reference sequence). The CDR3 totals 14 residues. V gave up 4 bases and J gave up 3 bases; unmatched junction bases: 4. This CDR3 reads CASSSWDRDYEQYF. The CDR3 nucleotides read TGTGCCAGCAGCTCTTGGGACAGGGACTACGAGCAGTACTTC. Full variable domain (rest looked up from reference TRBV7-9 and TRBJ2-7): DTGVSQNPRHKITKRGQNVTFRCDPISEHNRLYWYRQTLGQGPEFLTYFQNEAQLEKSRLLSDRFSAERPKGSFSTLEIQRTEQGDSAMYLCASSSWDRDYEQYFGPGTRLTVT.

This clonotype has only one observation. The chain uses TRBV9 and TRBJ2-7; no definite D call. Germline V gives CDR1 SGDLS, CDR2 YYNGEE. V shed 0 bases and J shed 7 bases, with 14 bases lying between them. CDR3 length: 14 residues. The CDR3 loop reads CASSVGQASREQYF. Written as DNA, the CDR3 is TGTGCCAGCAGCGTAGGGCAGGCTTCGAGGGAGCAGTACTTC.

This chain links TRBV6-5 with TRBJ2-2; 11 nucleotides line up with TRBD2. Germline trimming cut 4 bases from V and 4 bases from J; bases unmatched to any gene: 5. CDR3 length: 16 amino acids. Germline CDR1 reads MNHEY; CDR2 reads SVGAGI. The CDR3 region has the DNA TGTGCCAGCAGTTTCGGACTAGCGGGTCGCACCGGGGAGCTGTTTTTT. It translates to CASSFGLAGRTGELFF.

The chain recombines TRBV6-5 with TRBJ2-5; no reliable D call. The CDR3 totals 15 residues. Germline-derived CDR1 and CDR2 are MNHEY and SVGAGI. Trimming shortened V by 5 bases and J by 0 bases, and 13 bases separated the two germline ends. The CDR3 loop reads CASSHNPTNQETQYF. The CDR3 nucleotides read TGTGCCAGCAGTCATAACCCGACCAACCAAGAGACCCAGTACTTC.

This chain joins TRBV14 and TRBJ2-1, with D unresolved. Trimming cost V 8 bases and J 6 bases, with 5 bases left between them. The germline CDR1 and CDR2 sequences are SGHDN and FVKESK. The CDR3 runs to 10 residues. The CDR3 nucleotides read TGTGCCAGCGGCATCAATGAGCAGTTCTTC. Translation: CASGINEQFF.

This chain connects TRBV14 to TRBJ2-7, with D hard to call. The CDR3 is made up of 14 amino acids. Germline V gene lookup returns CDR1 SGHDN and CDR2 FVKESK. V was cut by 2 bases and J by 3 bases, with 11 bases left in between. The CDR3 coding sequence is TGTGCCAGCAGCCAATATCACGGATACTACGAGCAGTACTTC. Residues: CASSQYHGYYEQYF.

This clonotype showed up just once. V is TRBV5-4 and J is TRBJ2-2, with D possibly TRBD1 on 6 matching bases. The CDR3 is 16 amino acids. Germline values: CDR1 SGHNT, CDR2 YYREEE (reference sequence). V was clipped by 4 bases and J by 0 bases, with 13 bases between them. The CDR3 DNA reads TGTGCCAGCAGCCCGGGGACACCCGCGAACACCGGGGAGCTGTTTTTT. Amino acids: CASSPGTPANTGELFF.

The CDR3 spells CASSHQLATEQYF. DNA of the CDR3: TGTGCCAGCAGCCACCAACTAGCTACCGAGCAGTACTTC. The chain is built from TRBV3-1 and TRBJ2-7, with D maybe TRBD2 (6 bases). V lost 3 bases and J 6 bases, leaving 12 bases between the germline ends. The CDR3 is 13 amino acids. Germline V gene data show CDR1 as LGHDT and CDR2 as YNNKEL (reference sequence).

The rearrangement uses TRBV25-1 and TRBJ1-1; 7 bases line up with TRBD1. The V gene's germline CDR1 is MGHDK and CDR2 SYGVNS. This CDR3 comprises 14 residues. V lost 5 bases to trimming and J lost 5 bases; unmatched junction nucleotides: 8. CDR3 sequence: CASSPGGAGTEAFF. CDR3 nucleotide sequence: TGTGCCAGCAGTCCAGGGGGGGCTGGGACTGAAGCTTTCTTT.

The CDR3 DNA sequence: TGTGCCAGCAGTCCACAGGGGGCTCCCTACGAGCAGTACTTC. Translation: CASSPQGAPYEQYF. The chain employs TRBV27 and TRBJ2-7; 9 nucleotides align to TRBD1. CDR1 MNHEY and CDR2 SMNVEV come from the germline V gene (reference sequence). V was pared by 5 bases and J by 2 bases, with 4 bases of the junction left unmatched. CDR3 length: 14 residues.

CDR3 protein: CASSVGSGGHNEQFF. CDR3 nucleotide sequence: TGTGCCAGCAGCGTAGGGAGCGGGGGTCACAATGAGCAGTTCTTC. J is TRBJ2-1 and V is TRBV9; TRBD2 agrees at 8 bases. Germline CDR1 and CDR2: SGDLS and YYNGEE. Germline trimming cut 0 bases from V and 5 bases from J; bases unmatched to any gene: 4. The CDR3 loop spans 15 amino acids.

The rearrangement links TRBV7-9 to TRBJ2-5, with D possibly TRBD1 on 5 matching bases. Germline V gives CDR1 SEHNR, CDR2 FQNEAQ (reference sequence). The length of the CDR3 is 13 residues. V dropped 10 bases and J dropped 4 bases, with 16 bases sitting between them. The CDR3 region is CATKPGSRETQYF. CDR3 DNA: TGTGCCACCAAACCAGGGTCGCGAGAGACCCAGTACTTC.

This clonotype is a singleton in its sample. CDR3: CASSKLRGSGETQYF. The DNA for the CDR3 is TGTGCCAGCAGCAAATTAAGAGGATCAGGGGAGACCCAGTACTTC. The chain links TRBV21-1 to TRBJ2-5; no DNA check was done on the table's D call, TRBD1. TRBV21-1 is a pseudogene locus. The CDR3 runs to 15 residues.

The V gene is TRBV19, the J gene TRBJ2-3; TRBD1 might be the D (6 bases). V was pared by 5 bases and J by 4 bases, with 7 bases between. Germline-derived CDR1 and CDR2 are LNHDA and SQIVND (reference sequence). The CDR3 sequence is 12 residues long. CDR3 loop: CASSGGPDTQYF. The CDR3 DNA reads TGTGCCAGTAGTGGGGGCCCAGATACGCAGTATTTT. Full variable domain (missing parts from reference TRBV19 and TRBJ2-3): DGGITQSPKYLFRKEGQNVTLSCEQNLNHDAMYWYRQDPGQGLRLIYYSQIVNDFQKGDIAEGYSVSREKKESFPLTVTSAQKNPTAFYLCASSGGPDTQYFGPGTRLTVL.

V usage is TRBV4-1 and J usage is TRBJ1-2, with D unresolved. This CDR3 region has 12 residues. V was shortened by 1 base and J by 4 bases, with 4 bases between the two germline ends. The germline CDR1 and CDR2 sequences are MGHRA and YSYEKL. The chain's CDR3 is CASSQGAYGYTF. CDR3 sequence (DNA): TGCGCCAGCAGCCAAGGGGCCTATGGCTACACCTTC.

The chain recombines TRBV6-5 with TRBJ1-1, with D unclear. The germline V gene has CDR1 MNHEY and CDR2 SVGAGI. The CDR3 has 14 amino acids. V was clipped by 4 bases and J by 3 bases, with 12 bases between them. For the CDR3, the DNA is TGTGCCAGCAGTTTGGCCCAGAGGGACACTGAAGCTTTCTTT. Translating it yields CASSLAQRDTEAFF.

This clonotype was seen a single time. The chain recombines TRBV18 with TRBJ1-1; possible D gene TRBD1, 6 bases. Germline CDR1 reads KGHSH; CDR2 reads LQKENI. The CDR3 length is 17 residues. Trimming cost V 6 bases and J 1 base, with 21 bases left between them. The CDR3 DNA is TGTGCCAGCTCGCTAGAACAGGGATATCTACGGAACACTGAAGCTTTCTTT. Its protein product is CASSLEQGYLRNTEAFF.

The rearrangement links TRBV18 to TRBJ2-7; 9 bases are a match to TRBD2. The trim removed 0 bases at V and 4 bases at J, leaving 4 bases unmatched. The germline V gene has CDR1 KGHSH and CDR2 LQKENI. The CDR3 totals 15 residues. CDR3 sequence reads: CASSPPGGGAYEQYF. In DNA form, the CDR3 reads TGTGCCAGCTCACCACCTGGCGGGGGGGCGTACGAGCAGTACTTC.

The chain uses TRBV12-3 or TRBV12-4 and TRBJ2-7, with TRBD2 as a possible D gene (6 bases). This CDR3 region has 14 residues. With 1 base removed from V and 3 bases from J, the gap between germline ends came to 10 bases. Here the CDR3 reads CASSLGRGIYEQYF. CDR3 nucleotide sequence: TGTGCCAGCAGTTTAGGTCGGGGGATCTACGAGCAGTACTTC.

The chain uses TRBV18 and TRBJ2-6, with D unclear. Germline V CDR1 and CDR2: KGHSH, LQKENI. There are 16 residues in the CDR3. V dropped 2 bases and J dropped 0 bases, with 8 bases sitting between them. CDR3 in DNA: TGTGCCAGCTCACCAGAGGCAGACTCTGGGGCCAACGTCCTGACTTTC. It codes for CASSPEADSGANVLTF.

This sequence joins TRBV29-1 and TRBJ1-1; D may be TRBD1 (5 bases). This CDR3 is 15 amino acids long. Looked up from germline, CDR1 is SQVTM and CDR2 is ANQGSEA. The ends were cut back, 5 bases at V and 0 bases at J, with 16 bases in the middle. Here the CDR3 DNA reads TGCAGCGTTCCGGGGGTTTCCATCATGAACACTGAAGCTTTCTTT. It is translated as CSVPGVSIMNTEAFF.

This rearrangement joins TRBV7-2 to TRBJ2-5; TRBD1 agrees at 7 bases. The CDR3 is 15 amino acids. V dropped 1 base and J dropped 5; count of bases not matched to a gene: 7. CDR1 and CDR2 (germline): SGHTA, FQGNSA. CDR3 nucleotide sequence: TGTGCCAGCAGCTTAGAGGGACAGATCGGGGAGACCCAGTACTTC. Translating gives CASSLEGQIGETQYF.

The chain recombines TRBV19 with TRBJ2-1, with D possibly being TRBD2 (5 bases). V was clipped by 4 bases and J by 4 bases, with 8 bases between them. This CDR3 is 13 amino acids long. Germline CDR1 and CDR2: LNHDA and SQIVND (reference sequence). CDR3 protein: CASSTGIYNEQFF. The CDR3 nucleotides are TGTGCCAGTAGTACCGGGATTTACAATGAGCAGTTCTTC.

V and J are TRBV27 and TRBJ2-2; 8 nucleotides agree with TRBD1. CDR1 and CDR2 from the germline V gene are MNHEY and SMNVEV (reference sequence). This CDR3 region has 16 residues. J gave up 0 bases and V 5 bases, and 5 bases lay outside the gene matches. CDR3 sequence: CASSIRQGPNTGELFF. The CDR3 bases are TGTGCCAGCAGTATACGACAGGGGCCGAACACCGGGGAGCTGTTTTTT.

The chain is built from TRBV6-6 and TRBJ2-7; D is perhaps TRBD1 (6 bases). Germline CDR1 and CDR2: MNHNY and SVGAGI (reference sequence). CDR3 length: 14 amino acids. The V and J ends lost 2 bases and 4 bases respectively, with 12 bases between them. CDR3 in DNA: TGTGCCAGCAGTTACCAGGACAGCGCTTACGAGCAGTACTTC. Encoded protein: CASSYQDSAYEQYF.